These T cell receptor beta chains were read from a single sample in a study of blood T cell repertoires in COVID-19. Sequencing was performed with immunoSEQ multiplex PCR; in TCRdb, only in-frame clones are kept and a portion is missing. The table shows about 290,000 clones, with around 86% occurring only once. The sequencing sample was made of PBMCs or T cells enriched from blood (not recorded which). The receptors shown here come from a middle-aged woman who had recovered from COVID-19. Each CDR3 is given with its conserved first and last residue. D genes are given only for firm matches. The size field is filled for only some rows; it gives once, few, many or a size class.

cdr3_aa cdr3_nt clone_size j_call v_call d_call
CASSADRGRHGYTF TGCGCCAGCAGCGCGGACAGGGGGCGGCATGGCTACACCTTC NA TRBJ1-2 TRBV5-1 TRBD1
CASTPGQGGYTF TGTGCCAGCACCCCGGGACAGGGAGGCTACACCTTC few TRBJ1-2 TRBV6-2/TRBV6-3 TRBD1
CASSPREGTRKFF TGTGCCAGCAGCCCGAGGGAGGGGACTAGAAAGTTCTTC NA TRBJ2-1 TRBV14 TRBD2
CASSLAQGKYSPLHF TGTGCCAGCAGCTTAGCACAGGGGAAATATTCACCCCTCCACTTT NA TRBJ1-6 TRBV7-6 TRBD1
CASSPRDYGYTF TGTGCCAGCTCACCACGCGACTATGGCTACACCTTC NA TRBJ1-2 TRBV18 NA
CASSEGQGNYEQYF TGTGCCAGCAGCGAGGGACAAGGGAACTACGAGCAGTACTTC NA TRBJ2-7 TRBV9 NA
CASRATEAFF TGTGCCAGCAGAGCCACTGAAGCTTTCTTT few TRBJ1-1 TRBV2 NA
CSVAGRGQDEQYF TGCAGCGTTGCAGGCAGGGGTCAGGACGAGCAGTACTTC NA TRBJ2-7 TRBV29-1 NA
CASSGQINTEAFF TGTGCCAGCAGCGGACAGATAAACACTGAAGCTTTCTTT few TRBJ1-1 TRBV9 NA
CASSQDNRGISPLHF TGTGCCAGCAGCCAAGATAACAGGGGGATTTCACCCCTCCACTTT few TRBJ1-6 TRBV3-1/TRBV3-2 TRBD1
CASSSINGNQPQHF TGTGCCAGCAGTTCTATTAATGGCAATCAGCCCCAGCATTTT once TRBJ1-5 TRBV6-2/TRBV6-3 NA
CASSQGPGNGYTF TGTGCCAGCTCCCAGGGGCCAGGGAATGGCTACACCTTC NA TRBJ1-2 TRBV12-3/TRBV12-4 NA
CASSQDPEWGLGNSPLHF TGCGCCAGCAGCCAAGATCCAGAGTGGGGACTAGGGAATTCACCCCTCCACTTT NA TRBJ1-6 TRBV4-1 NA
CASSQEGGLAYNEQFF TGCGCCAGCAGCCAAGAAGGGGGACTAGCCTACAATGAGCAGTTCTTC NA TRBJ2-1 TRBV4-3 TRBD2
CAWSVRFGNTIYF TGTGCCTGGAGTGTTAGATTTGGAAACACCATATATTTT NA TRBJ1-3 TRBV30 NA
CASSHSNRKSGNTIYF TGTGCCAGCAGCCATTCAAACAGGAAGTCTGGAAACACCATATATTTT NA TRBJ1-3 TRBV5-4 NA
CASRWGQGGTEAFF TGCGCCAGCAGGTGGGGACAGGGTGGGACTGAAGCTTTCTTT NA TRBJ1-1 TRBV5-1 TRBD1
CASSPPGQIFYGYTF TGTGCCAGCTCACCACCGGGACAGATCTTCTATGGCTACACCTTC once TRBJ1-2 TRBV18 TRBD1
CASRSPSGSTDTQYF TGTGCCAGCAGGTCGCCTAGCGGGAGCACAGATACGCAGTATTTT NA TRBJ2-3 TRBV5-4 TRBD2
CASSPRLTYEQYF TGTGCCAGCAGTCCGCGACTAACCTACGAGCAGTACTTC NA TRBJ2-7 TRBV12-3/TRBV12-4 NA
CASSLSSGKETQYF TGTGCCAGCAGCTTGAGTAGCGGGAAAGAGACCCAGTACTTC NA TRBJ2-5 TRBV11-1 TRBD2
CASSSIKSPVSSGNTIYF TGTGCCAGCTCATCAATCAAGTCACCGGTGAGCTCTGGAAACACCATATATTTT NA TRBJ1-3 TRBV18 NA